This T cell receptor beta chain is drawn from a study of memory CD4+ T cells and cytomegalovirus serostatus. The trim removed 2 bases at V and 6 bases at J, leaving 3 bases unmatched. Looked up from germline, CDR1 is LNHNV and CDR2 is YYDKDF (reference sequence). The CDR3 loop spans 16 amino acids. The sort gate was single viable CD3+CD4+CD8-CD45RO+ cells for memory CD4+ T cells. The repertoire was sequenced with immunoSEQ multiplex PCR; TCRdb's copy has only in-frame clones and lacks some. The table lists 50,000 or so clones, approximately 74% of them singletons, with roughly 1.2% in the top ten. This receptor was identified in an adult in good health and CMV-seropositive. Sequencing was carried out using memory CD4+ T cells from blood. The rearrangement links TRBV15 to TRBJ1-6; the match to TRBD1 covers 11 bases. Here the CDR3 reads CATSRTGTGGNSPLHF. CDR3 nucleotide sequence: TGTGCCACCAGCAGAACCGGGACAGGGGGTAATTCACCCCTCCACTTT.